This T cell receptor (beta chain) comes out of a study of blood T cell repertoires in COVID-19. Study as a whole: Sites across the United States, Italy and Spain contributed samples from acute and convalescent COVID-19.

CDR3 length: 15 amino acids. V lost 7 bases to trimming and J lost 2 bases; unmatched junction nucleotides: 5. Germline-derived CDR1 and CDR2 are MNHEY and SMNVEV (reference sequence). TCRdb's table, derived via immunoSEQ multiplex PCR, lists solely in-frame clones and lacks some. The sample yields approximately 61,000 clones, about 78% seen once. This clone was found a few times. V and J are TRBV27 and TRBJ1-5, with 10 bases aligning to TRBD1. This TCR was sampled from an elderly man with active or convalescent COVID-19. The sample consisted of peripheral blood. The CDR3 loop reads CASKVTGGRNQPQHF. The CDR3 nucleotides are TGTGCCAGCAAGGTGACAGGGGGCCGCAATCAGCCCCAGCATTTT.